Each of the 15 T cell receptor beta chains below was sequenced from the same sample in a study of blood T cell repertoires in COVID-19. The data were produced by immunoSEQ multiplex PCR, yet TCRdb's version contains in-frame clones alone and is incomplete. This table has over 100,000 clones, 75% to 85% appearing once. The sequenced material came from peripheral blood. Every receptor here comes from a human donor in a cohort sampled during active COVID-19.

DNA for the CDR3: TGTGCCGGACAGGCCGTTAGGGAAAAACTGTTTTTT. Translating it yields CAGQAVREKLFF. The chain carries TRBV30 and TRBJ1-4; 7 bases map to TRBD1. CDR1 and CDR2 (germline): GTSNPN, SVGIG (reference sequence). The CDR3 consists of 12 residues. Unmatched junction bases numbered 8, after V lost 8 bases and J lost 8 bases.

This clone was detected only a few times. This chain uses TRBV7-2 with TRBJ1-6; possible D gene TRBD1, 6 bases. V was pared by 6 bases and J by 7 bases, with 13 bases between. Germline V CDR1 and CDR2: SGHTA, FQGNSA. The CDR3 length is 14 residues. The CDR3 DNA is TGTGCCAGCAGTCGACAGGCAGAAAATTCACCCCTCCACTTT. Its protein product is CASSRQAENSPLHF.

V gene TRBV7-3 combines with J gene TRBJ2-3; 9 bases map to TRBD2. Germline loops: CDR1 SGHTA, CDR2 FQGTGA. The V gene end was trimmed by 8 bases and the J gene end by 5 bases; junction bases not matched to a gene: 8. This CDR3 spans 14 amino acids. The CDR3 loop reads CASSGGGDVDTQYF. The DNA for the CDR3 is TGTGCCAGCTCAGGCGGGGGGGATGTAGATACGCAGTATTTT.

The chain employs TRBV18 and TRBJ1-2; no clear D gene. V lost 7 bases to trimming and J lost 4 bases, with 16 bases between them. The CDR3 loop spans 14 amino acids. Germline V gene lookup returns CDR1 KGHSH and CDR2 LQKENI. CDR3 in DNA: TGTGCCAGCTACACCGGGGAGGGCATCTATGGCTACACCTTC. Its translation: CASYTGEGIYGYTF.

This rearrangement joins TRBV7-9 to TRBJ2-5, with 8 nucleotides matching TRBD2. The CDR3 totals 15 residues. CDR1 and CDR2 (germline): SEHNR, FQNEAQ (reference sequence). The V gene end was trimmed by 2 bases and the J gene end by 4 bases; junction bases not matched to a gene: 6. The CDR3 protein is CASSLLETSAETQYF. The CDR3 DNA reads as TGTGCCAGCAGCTTACTGGAGACTAGCGCAGAGACCCAGTACTTC.

In its sample, this clone was seen once. This chain uses TRBV7-2 with TRBJ2-5; D remains unclear. The CDR3 has 16 amino acids. Trimming shortened V by 1 base and J by 2 bases, and 14 bases separated the two germline ends. Germline loops: CDR1 SGHTA, CDR2 FQGNSA. CDR3 sequence: CASSLGYAPRQETQYF. The CDR3 DNA sequence: TGTGCCAGCAGCTTAGGGTACGCCCCTAGACAAGAGACCCAGTACTTC.

Concerning this clone itself: The conserved closing phenylalanine or tryptophan is absent in this CDR3, likely reflecting a read error. It is unclear where the CDR3 begins or ends on the DNA, so no DNA is shown, and the CDR3 is as TCRdb lists it. The chain carries TRBV3-1 (or the pseudogene TRBV3-2) and TRBJ2-3; the D call in the table, TRBD2, was not verified against the DNA. CDR1 LGHDT and CDR2 YNNKEL come from the germline V gene (reference sequence). The CDR3 numbers 14 amino acids, ends counted. Here the CDR3 reads CASSHGGTSGRGVC.

The CDR3 region is CAGHRGWMNTEAFF. The DNA for the CDR3 is TGTGCCGGACACAGGGGATGGATGAACACTGAAGCTTTCTTT. V gene TRBV27 combines with J gene TRBJ1-1; 7 bases line up with TRBD1. The V gene end was trimmed by 11 bases and the J gene end by 0 bases; junction bases not matched to a gene: 9. The germline V gene has CDR1 MNHEY and CDR2 SMNVEV (reference sequence). This CDR3 contains 14 residues.

J is TRBJ1-2 and V is TRBV19; TRBD1 matches at 10 bases. V gave up 6 bases and J gave up 7 bases; unmatched junction bases: 8. The CDR3 runs to 14 residues. CDR1 and CDR2 (germline): LNHDA, SQIVND (reference sequence). CDR3 bases: TGTGCCAGTAGAACCGGGACAGGGGATTTTGGCTACACCTTC. This translates into CASRTGTGDFGYTF.

CDR3 coding DNA: TGTGCTAGTGGTCCCGGGACTCGGGCCTACGAGCAGTACTTC. This encodes CASGPGTRAYEQYF. The chain uses TRBV12-5 and TRBJ2-7; D is perhaps TRBD2 (6 bases). CDR3 length: 14 amino acids. From germline, CDR1 is LGHNT and CDR2 FRNRAP. V was pared by 5 bases and J by 2 bases, with 13 bases between.

There are a few counts of this clone. The J gene is TRBJ2-7, the V gene TRBV5-5; D is perhaps TRBD1 (6 bases). Trimming cost V 4 bases and J 0 bases, with 11 bases left between them. The germline CDR1 and CDR2 sequences are SGHKS and YYEKEE (reference sequence). The CDR3 has 14 residues. The CDR3 loop reads CASSATGSSYEQYF. CDR3 coding DNA: TGTGCCAGCAGCGCCACAGGGAGCTCCTACGAGCAGTACTTC.

This chain connects TRBV30 to TRBJ2-7; 8 bases line up with TRBD1. V dropped 5 bases and J dropped 4; count of bases not matched to a gene: 4. The CDR3 has 12 residues. CDR1 and CDR2 from the germline V gene are GTSNPN and SVGIG (reference sequence). The CDR3 protein is CAWQGALYEQYF. The DNA of the CDR3 is TGTGCCTGGCAGGGGGCGCTTTACGAGCAGTACTTC.

The chain combines TRBV28 with TRBJ1-2, with D hard to call. CDR1 and CDR2 from the germline V gene are MDHEN and SYDVKM. The germline V and J ends were trimmed by 4 bases and 5 bases, with 11 bases remaining between them. The CDR3 loop spans 13 amino acids. CDR3 sequence reads: CASSSMGLYGYTF. CDR3 nucleotides: TGTGCCAGCAGTTCCATGGGCTTATATGGCTACACCTTC.

J is TRBJ1-2 and V is TRBV7-2; maybe TRBD1 (5 bases). The ends were cut back, 5 bases at V and 13 bases at J, with 17 bases in the middle. This CDR3 comprises 12 residues. Germline loops: CDR1 SGHTA, CDR2 FQGNSA. The CDR3 DNA reads TGTGCCAGCAGCCCGGCGGGGCGGGTGGCCACCTTC. Translated: CASSPAGRVATF.

The rearrangement uses TRBV4-3 and TRBJ1-4; perhaps TRBD1 as D (6 bases). Trimming cost V 5 bases and J 3 bases, with 16 bases left between them. Germline-derived CDR1 and CDR2 are LGHNA and YSLEER. This CDR3 comprises 16 residues. CDR3 sequence: CASSSNWGQSNEKLFF. Written as DNA, the CDR3 is TGCGCCAGCAGCTCAAATTGGGGGCAGTCTAATGAAAAACTGTTTTTT.